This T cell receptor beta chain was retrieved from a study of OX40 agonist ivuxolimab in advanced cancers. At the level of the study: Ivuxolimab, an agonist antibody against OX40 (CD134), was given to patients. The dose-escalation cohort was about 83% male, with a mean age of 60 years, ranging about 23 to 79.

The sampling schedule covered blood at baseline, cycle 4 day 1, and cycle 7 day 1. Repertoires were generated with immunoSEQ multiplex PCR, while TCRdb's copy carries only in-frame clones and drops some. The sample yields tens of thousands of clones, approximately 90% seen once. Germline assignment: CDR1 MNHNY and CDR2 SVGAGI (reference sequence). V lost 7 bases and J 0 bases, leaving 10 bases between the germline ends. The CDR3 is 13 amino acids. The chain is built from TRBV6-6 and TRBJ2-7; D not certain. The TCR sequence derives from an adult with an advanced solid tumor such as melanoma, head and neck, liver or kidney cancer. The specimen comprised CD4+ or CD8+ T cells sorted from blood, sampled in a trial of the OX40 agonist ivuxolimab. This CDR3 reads CASNPRSSYEQYF. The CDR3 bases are TGTGCCAGCAACCCCAGGAGCTCCTACGAGCAGTACTTC.